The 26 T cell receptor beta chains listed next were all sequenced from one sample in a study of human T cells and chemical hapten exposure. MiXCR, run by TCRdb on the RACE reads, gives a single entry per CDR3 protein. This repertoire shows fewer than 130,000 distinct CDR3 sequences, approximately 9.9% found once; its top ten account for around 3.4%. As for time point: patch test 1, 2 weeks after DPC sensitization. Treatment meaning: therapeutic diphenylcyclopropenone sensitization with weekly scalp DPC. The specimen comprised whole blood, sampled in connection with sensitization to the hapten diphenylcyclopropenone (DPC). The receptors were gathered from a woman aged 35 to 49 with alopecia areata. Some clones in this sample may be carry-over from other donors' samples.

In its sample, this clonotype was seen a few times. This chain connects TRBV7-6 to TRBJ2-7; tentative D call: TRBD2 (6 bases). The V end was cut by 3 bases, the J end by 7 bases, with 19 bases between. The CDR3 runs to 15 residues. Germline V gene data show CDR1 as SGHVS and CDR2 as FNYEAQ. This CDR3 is CASSLVPGTLGEQYF. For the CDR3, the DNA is TGTGCCAGCAGCTTGGTGCCCGGGACTCTAGGGGAGCAGTACTTC.

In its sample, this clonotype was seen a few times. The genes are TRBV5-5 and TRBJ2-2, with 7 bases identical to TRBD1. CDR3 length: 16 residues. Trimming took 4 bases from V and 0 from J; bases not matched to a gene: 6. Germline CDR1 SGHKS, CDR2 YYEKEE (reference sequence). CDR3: CASSPLGQANTGELFF. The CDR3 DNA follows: TGTGCCAGCAGCCCACTTGGACAGGCGAACACCGGGGAGCTGTTTTTT.

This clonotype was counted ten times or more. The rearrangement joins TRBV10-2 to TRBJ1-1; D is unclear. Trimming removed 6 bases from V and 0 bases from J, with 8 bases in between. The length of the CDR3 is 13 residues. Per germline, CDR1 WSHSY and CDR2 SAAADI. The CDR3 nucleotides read TGCGCCAGCAGCGTCAGGTTGAACACTGAAGCTTTCTTT. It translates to CASSVRLNTEAFF.

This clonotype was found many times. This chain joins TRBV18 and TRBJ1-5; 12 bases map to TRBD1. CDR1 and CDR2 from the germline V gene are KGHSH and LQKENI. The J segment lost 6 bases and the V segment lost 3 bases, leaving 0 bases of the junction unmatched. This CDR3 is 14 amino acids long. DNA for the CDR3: TGTGCCAGCTCACCGGGACAGGGGGCTCAGCCCCAGCATTTT. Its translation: CASSPGQGAQPQHF.

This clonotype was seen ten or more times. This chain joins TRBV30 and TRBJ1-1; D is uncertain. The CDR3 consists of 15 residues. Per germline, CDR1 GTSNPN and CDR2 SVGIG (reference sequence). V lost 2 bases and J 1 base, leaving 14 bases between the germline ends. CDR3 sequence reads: CAWSPKLAANTEAFF. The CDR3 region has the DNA TGTGCCTGGAGTCCGAAACTCGCCGCGAACACTGAAGCTTTCTTT.

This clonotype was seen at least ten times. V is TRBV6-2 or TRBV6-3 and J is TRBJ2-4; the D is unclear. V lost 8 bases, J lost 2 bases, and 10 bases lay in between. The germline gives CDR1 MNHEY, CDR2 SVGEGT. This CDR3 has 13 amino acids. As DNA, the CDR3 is TGTGCCAGCGGCCTGGGCTCCAAAAACATTCAGTACTTC. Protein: CASGLGSKNIQYF.

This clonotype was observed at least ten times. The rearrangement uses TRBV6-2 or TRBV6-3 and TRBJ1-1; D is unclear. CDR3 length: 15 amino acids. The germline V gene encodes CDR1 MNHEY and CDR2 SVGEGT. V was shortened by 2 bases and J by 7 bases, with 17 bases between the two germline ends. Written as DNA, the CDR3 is TGTGCCAGCAGTTACCCTTCTGCAGTGTTGGGTGAAGCTTTCTTT. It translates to CASSYPSAVLGEAFF.

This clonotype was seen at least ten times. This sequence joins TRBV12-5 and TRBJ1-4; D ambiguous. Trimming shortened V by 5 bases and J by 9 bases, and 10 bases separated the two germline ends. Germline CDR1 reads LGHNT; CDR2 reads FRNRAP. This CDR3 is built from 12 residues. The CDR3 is CASGLHPKKLFF. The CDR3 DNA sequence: TGTGCTAGTGGTCTACACCCGAAAAAACTGTTTTTT.

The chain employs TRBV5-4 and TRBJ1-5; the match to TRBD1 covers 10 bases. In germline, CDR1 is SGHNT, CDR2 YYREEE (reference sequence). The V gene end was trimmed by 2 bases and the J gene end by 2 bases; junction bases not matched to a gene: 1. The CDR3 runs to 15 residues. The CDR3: CASSFGTGGNQPQHF. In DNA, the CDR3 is TGTGCCAGCAGCTTCGGGACAGGGGGCAATCAGCCCCAGCATTTT.

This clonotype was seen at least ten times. CDR3 DNA sequence: TGTGCCAGCGCCCTATGGTTAAATCAGCCCCAGCATTTT. It encodes CASALWLNQPQHF. V is TRBV2 and J is TRBJ1-5; no clear D gene. This CDR3 comprises 13 residues. V was shortened by 8 bases and J by 4 bases, with 12 bases between the two germline ends. The germline V gene encodes CDR1 SNHLY and CDR2 FYNNEI. Together with reference TRBV2 and TRBJ1-5, the CDR3 gives the full variable domain: EPEVTQTPSHQVTQMGQEVILRCVPISNHLYFYWYRQILGQKVEFLVSFYNNEISEKSEIFDDQFSVERPDGSNFTLKIRSTKLEDSAMYFCASALWLNQPQHFGDGTRLSIL.

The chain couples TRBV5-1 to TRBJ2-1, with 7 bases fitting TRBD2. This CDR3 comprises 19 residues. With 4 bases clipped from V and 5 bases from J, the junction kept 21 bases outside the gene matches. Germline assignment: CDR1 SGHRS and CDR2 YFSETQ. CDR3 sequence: CASSRSGLRGLADHNEQFF. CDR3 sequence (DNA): TGCGCCAGCAGCCGTTCAGGACTTCGTGGGCTAGCGGACCACAATGAGCAGTTCTTC.

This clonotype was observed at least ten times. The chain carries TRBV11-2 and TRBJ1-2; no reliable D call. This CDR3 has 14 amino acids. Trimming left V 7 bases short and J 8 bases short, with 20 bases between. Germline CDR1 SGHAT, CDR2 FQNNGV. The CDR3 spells CASTIDGPRSGYTF. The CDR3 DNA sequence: TGTGCCAGCACCATTGACGGGCCCCGCAGCGGCTACACCTTC.

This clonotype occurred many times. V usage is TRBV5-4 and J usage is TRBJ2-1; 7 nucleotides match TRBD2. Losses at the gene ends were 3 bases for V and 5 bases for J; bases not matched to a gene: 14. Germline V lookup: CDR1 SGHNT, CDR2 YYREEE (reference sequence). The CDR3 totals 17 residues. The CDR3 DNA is TGTGCCAGCAGCTCCGGAGGTGGGGGGGGACTAAACAATGAGCAGTTCTTC. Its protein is CASSSGGGGGLNNEQFF.

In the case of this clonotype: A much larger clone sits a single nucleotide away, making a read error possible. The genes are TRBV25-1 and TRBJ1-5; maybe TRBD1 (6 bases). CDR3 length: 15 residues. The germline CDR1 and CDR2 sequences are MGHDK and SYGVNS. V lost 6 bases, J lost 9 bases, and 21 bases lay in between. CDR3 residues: CASRTSGGADRPQHF. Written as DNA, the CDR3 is TGTGCCAGCAGGACCTCCGGGGGGGCAGATCGGCCCCAGCATTTT.

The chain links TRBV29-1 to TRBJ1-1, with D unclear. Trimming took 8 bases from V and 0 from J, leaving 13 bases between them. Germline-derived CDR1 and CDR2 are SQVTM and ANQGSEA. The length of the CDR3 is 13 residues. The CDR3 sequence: CSLSRNMNTEAFF. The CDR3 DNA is TGCAGCCTCTCCAGGAACATGAACACTGAAGCTTTCTTT.

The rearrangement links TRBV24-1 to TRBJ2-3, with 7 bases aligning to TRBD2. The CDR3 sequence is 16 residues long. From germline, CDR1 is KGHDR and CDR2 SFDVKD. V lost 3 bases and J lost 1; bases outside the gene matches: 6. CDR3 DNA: TGTGCCACCAGTGATCCAACCAGCGGGGGCACAGATACGCAGTATTTT. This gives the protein CATSDPTSGGTDTQYF.

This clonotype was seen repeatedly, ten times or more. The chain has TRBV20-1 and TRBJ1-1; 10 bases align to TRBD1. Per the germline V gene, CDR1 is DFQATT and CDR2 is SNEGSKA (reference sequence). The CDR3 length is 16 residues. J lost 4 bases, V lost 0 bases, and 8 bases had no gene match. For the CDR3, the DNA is TGCAGTGCTAGAGATCGAGACAGGGGGCTTGTCACTGAAGCTTTCTTT. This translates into CSARDRDRGLVTEAFF.

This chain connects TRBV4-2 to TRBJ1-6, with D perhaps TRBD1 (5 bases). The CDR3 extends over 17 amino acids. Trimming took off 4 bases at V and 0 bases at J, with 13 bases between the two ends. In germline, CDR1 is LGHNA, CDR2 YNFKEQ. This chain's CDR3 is CASSPLGGSSYNSPLHF. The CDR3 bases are TGTGCCAGCAGCCCCCTGGGGGGTAGCTCCTATAATTCACCCCTCCACTTT.

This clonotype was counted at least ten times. CDR3 loop: CSARDALAGGQYF. The CDR3 nucleotides are TGCAGTGCTAGAGACGCACTAGCGGGAGGGCAGTATTTT. This rearrangement joins TRBV20-1 to TRBJ2-3; TRBD2 aligns across 12 bases. The CDR3 is 13 residues long. In germline, CDR1 is DFQATT, CDR2 SNEGSKA (reference sequence). Trimming took 0 bases from V and 11 from J; bases not matched to a gene: 3.

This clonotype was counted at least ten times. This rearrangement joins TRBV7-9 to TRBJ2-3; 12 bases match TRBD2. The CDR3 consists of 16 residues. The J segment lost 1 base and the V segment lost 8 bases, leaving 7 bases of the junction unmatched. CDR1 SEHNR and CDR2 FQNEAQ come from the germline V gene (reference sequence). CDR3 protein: CASGLAGFSGTDTQYF. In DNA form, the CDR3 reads TGTGCCAGCGGACTAGCGGGATTTTCGGGCACAGATACGCAGTATTTT.

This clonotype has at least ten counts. CDR3 coding DNA: TGTGCCAGCACCCGATCGGCTAGCGGGTCCCACGAGCAGTACTTC. This sequence encodes CASTRSASGSHEQYF. The chain carries TRBV9 and TRBJ2-7; 8 bases line up with TRBD2. The CDR3 length is 15 residues. The ends lost 6 bases at V and 5 bases at J; junction bases unmatched: 13. Per the germline V gene, CDR1 is SGDLS and CDR2 is YYNGEE.

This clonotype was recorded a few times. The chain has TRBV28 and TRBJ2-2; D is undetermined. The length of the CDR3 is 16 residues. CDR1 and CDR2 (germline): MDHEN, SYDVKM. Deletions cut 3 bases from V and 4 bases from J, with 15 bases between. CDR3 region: CASSFPLGQRTGELFF. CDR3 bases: TGTGCCAGCAGTTTCCCCTTAGGGCAACGCACCGGGGAGCTGTTTTTT.

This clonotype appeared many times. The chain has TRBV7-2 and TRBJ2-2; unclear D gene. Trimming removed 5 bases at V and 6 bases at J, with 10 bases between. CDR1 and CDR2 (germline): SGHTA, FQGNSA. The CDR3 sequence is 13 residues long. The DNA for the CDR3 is TGTGCCAGCAGCGATCCCCCAGCCGGGGAGCTGTTTTTT. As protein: CASSDPPAGELFF.

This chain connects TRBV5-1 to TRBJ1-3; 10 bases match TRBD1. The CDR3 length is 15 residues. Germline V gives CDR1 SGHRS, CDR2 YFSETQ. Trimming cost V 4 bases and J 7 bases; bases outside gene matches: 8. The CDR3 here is CASSPRQGAANTIYF. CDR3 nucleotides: TGCGCCAGCAGCCCTCGACAGGGGGCCGCCAACACCATATATTTT.

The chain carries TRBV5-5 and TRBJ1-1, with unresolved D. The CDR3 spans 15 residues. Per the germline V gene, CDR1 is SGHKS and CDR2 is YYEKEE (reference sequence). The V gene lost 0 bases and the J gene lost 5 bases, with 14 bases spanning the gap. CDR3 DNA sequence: TGTGCCAGCAGCTTGGGTGACAAGAGAGGGACTGAAGCTTTCTTT. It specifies CASSLGDKRGTEAFF.

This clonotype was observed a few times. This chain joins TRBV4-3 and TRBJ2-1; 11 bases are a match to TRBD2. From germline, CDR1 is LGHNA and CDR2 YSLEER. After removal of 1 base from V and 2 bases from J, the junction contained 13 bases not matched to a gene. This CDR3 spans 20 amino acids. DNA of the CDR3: TGCGCCAGCAGCCAAGGGGACGGGGGAACTAGCGGGAGACCCTACAATGAGCAGTTCTTC. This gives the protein CASSQGDGGTSGRPYNEQFF.